This TCR beta chain was documented in a study of metastatic and nonmetastatic thyroid tumors. Background on the study: Malignant and benign thyroid patients had repertoires compared in peripheral blood and tumor or nodule tissue. Findings of the study overall: For both blood and tumor, malignant thyroid tumors reportedly showed significantly higher TCR beta diversity than benign nodules did.

None of the patients had undergone any treatment ahead of thyroid surgery. The table lists this clone with a few counts. What it binds is not known. Original processing methods: Clinicopathological groups of papillary thyroid cancer showed CDR3 differences that were used to build a distant-metastasis classifier. MiXCR re-clonotyped the PCR reads for TCRdb. V and J calls and clone size were set by TCRdb, not the authors. The repertoire holds around 4,800 clones, with approximately 30% as singletons. The CDR3 extends over 15 amino acids. Trimming took 0 bases from V and 1 from J, leaving 10 bases between them. Germline V gene data show CDR1 as SGHRS and CDR2 as YFSETQ.

This sequence originates from a female donor with papillary thyroid cancer or a benign thyroid nodule (not recorded which). Some clones in this sample may be carry-over from other donors' samples. The genes are TRBV5-1 and TRBJ2-5; D is ambiguous. Sequences were obtained from adjacent normal tissue. The CDR3 sequence is CASSLDSLRQETQYF. The CDR3 DNA is TGCGCCAGCAGCTTGGACTCGTTACGCCAAGAGACCCAGTACTTC.